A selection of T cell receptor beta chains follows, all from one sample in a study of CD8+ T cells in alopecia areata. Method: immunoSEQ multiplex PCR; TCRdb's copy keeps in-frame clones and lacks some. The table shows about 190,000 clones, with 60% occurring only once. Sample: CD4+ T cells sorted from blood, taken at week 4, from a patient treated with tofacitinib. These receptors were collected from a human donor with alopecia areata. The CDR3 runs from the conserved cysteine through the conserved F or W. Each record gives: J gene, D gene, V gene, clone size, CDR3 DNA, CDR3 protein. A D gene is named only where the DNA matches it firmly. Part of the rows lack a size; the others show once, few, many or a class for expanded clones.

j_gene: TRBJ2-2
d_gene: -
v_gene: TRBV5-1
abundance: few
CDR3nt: TGCGCCAGCAGCTCAGCGGCCACCGGGGAGCTGTTTTTT
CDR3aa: CASSSAATGELFF

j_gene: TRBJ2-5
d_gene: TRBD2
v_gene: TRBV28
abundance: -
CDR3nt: TGTGCCAGCCCCCCAGCAGCGGGAGATCGCCGTTTAGAGACCCAGTACTTC
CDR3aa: CASPPAAGDRRLETQYF

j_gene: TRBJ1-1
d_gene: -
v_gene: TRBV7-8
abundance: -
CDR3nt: TGTGCCAGCAGCTCCTCCGGGACGGGACTCCAAGCTTTCTTT
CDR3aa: CASSSSGTGLQAFF

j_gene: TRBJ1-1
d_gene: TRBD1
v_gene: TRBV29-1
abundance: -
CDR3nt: TGCAGCGTTGGGGCCGGGACAGAAGAAGCTTTCTTT
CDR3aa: CSVGAGTEEAFF

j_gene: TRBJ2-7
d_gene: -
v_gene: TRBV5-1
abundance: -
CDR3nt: TGCGCCAGCGATAGGAGGTCGGTTCCCTACGAGCAGTACTTC
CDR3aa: CASDRRSVPYEQYF

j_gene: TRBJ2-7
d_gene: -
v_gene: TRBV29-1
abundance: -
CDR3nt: TGCAGCGCAGTAGTTGCAGGGACGGGCGAGCAGTACTTC
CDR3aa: CSAVVAGTGEQYF

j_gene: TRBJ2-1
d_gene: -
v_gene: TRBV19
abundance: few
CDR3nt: TGTGCCAGTAGTGTCGCTAGCGATCCCTACAATGAGCAGTTCTTC
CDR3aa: CASSVASDPYNEQFF

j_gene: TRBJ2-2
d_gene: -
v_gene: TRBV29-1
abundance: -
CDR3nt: TGCAGCGTTGCCGGTGGGTTAAACACCGGGGAGCTGTTTTTT
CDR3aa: CSVAGGLNTGELFF

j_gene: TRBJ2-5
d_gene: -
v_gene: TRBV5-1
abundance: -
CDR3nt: TGCGCCAGCAGCCCCTCCGGAGCGCGCCAAGAGACCCAGTACTTC
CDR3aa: CASSPSGARQETQYF

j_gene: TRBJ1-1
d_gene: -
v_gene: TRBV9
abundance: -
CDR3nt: TGTGCCAGCAGCCCCACGCATGGACGTACCTACACTGAAGCTTTCTTT
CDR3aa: CASSPTHGRTYTEAFF

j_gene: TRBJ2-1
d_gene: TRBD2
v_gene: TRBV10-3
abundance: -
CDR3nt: TGTGCCATCAGTGACCCGACTAGCGGCCAATACAATGAGCAGTTCTTC
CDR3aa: CAISDPTSGQYNEQFF

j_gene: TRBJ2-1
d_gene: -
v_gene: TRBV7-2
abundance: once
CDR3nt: TGTGCCAGCAGCTTTCCCTACAATGAGCAGTTCTTC
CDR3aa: CASSFPYNEQFF

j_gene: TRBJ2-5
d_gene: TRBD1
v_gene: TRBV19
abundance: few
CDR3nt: TGTGCCAGTAGATCAGGGACAGTCCAAGAGACCCAGTACTTC
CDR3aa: CASRSGTVQETQYF

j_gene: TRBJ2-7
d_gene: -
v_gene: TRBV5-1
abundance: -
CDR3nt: TGCGCCAGCGGTTTTGTGTCCTCGACAGGTTGGAACGAGCAGTACTTC
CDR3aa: CASGFVSSTGWNEQYF

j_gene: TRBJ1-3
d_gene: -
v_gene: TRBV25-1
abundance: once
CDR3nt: TGTGCCAGCAGTGGTTTCTCTGGAAACACCATATATTTT
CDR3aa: CASSGFSGNTIYF

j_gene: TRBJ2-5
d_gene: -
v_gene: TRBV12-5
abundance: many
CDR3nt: TGTGCTAGTGGTTCGGGACTTCAAGAGACCCAGTACTTC
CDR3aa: CASGSGLQETQYF

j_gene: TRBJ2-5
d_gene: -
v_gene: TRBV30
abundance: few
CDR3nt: TGTGCCGGACAAAAGGCTCTACAAGAGACCCAGTACTTC
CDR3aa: CAGQKALQETQYF

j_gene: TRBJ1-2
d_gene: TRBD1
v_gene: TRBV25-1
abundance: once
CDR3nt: TGTGCCAGCAGTGGAGACAGGGACTTCGCTGGCTACACCTTC
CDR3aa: CASSGDRDFAGYTF

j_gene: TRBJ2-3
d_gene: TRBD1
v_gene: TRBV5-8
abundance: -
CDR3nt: TGTGCCAGCAGCGGGGACAGAGGCGATACGCAGTATTTT
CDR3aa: CASSGDRGDTQYF

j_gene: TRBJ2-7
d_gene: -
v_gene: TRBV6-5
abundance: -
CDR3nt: TGTGCCAGCAGCTATAGGGGAGGCGAGCAGTACTTC
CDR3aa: CASSYRGGEQYF

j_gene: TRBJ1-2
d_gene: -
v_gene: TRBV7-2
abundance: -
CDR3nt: TGTGCCAGCAGCTTATGGGGAAGTAACTATGGCTACACCTTC
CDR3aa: CASSLWGSNYGYTF

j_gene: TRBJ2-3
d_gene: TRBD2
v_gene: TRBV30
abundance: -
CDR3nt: TGTGCCTGGAAAAGGGGTCTTCTAGCGGGATCAGATACGCAGTATTTT
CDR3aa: CAWKRGLLAGSDTQYF

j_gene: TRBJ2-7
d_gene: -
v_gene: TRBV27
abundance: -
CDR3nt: TGTGCCAGCAGACCAAGGTCCGGCGGATCCTACGAGCAGTACTTC
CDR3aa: CASRPRSGGSYEQYF

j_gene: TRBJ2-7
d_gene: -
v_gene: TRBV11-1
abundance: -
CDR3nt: TGTGCCAGCAGCCCGGGACTTACTAACGAGCAGTACTTC
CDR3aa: CASSPGLTNEQYF

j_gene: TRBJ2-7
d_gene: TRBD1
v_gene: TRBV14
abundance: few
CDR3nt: TGTGCCAGCAGCCAAGGAGGAAGGGGGCGGTACGAGCAGTACTTC
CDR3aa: CASSQGGRGRYEQYF

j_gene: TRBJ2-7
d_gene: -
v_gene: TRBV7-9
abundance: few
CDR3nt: TGTGCCAGCAGCCTCTCACAGCGTTTCTACGAGCAGTACTTC
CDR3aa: CASSLSQRFYEQYF

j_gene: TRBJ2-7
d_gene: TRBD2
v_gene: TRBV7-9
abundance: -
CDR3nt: TGTGCCAGCAGCTCAGGGACTAGCGGGAGTCCCTACGAGCAGTACTTC
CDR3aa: CASSSGTSGSPYEQYF

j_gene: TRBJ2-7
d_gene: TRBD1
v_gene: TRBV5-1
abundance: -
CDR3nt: TGCGCCAGCAGCTTGGAGGGACAGCCCTACGAGCAGTACTTC
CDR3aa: CASSLEGQPYEQYF

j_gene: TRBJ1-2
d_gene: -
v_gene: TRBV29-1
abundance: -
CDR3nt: TGCAGCGTTGAGGAGGGGCCAGGGACCTACACCTTC
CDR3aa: CSVEEGPGTYTF

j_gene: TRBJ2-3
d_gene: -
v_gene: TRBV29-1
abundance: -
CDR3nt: TGCAGCGTTGAAGATGGTTGGACTAGCACAGATACGCAGTATTTT
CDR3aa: CSVEDGWTSTDTQYF